Listed here are 16 T cell receptor beta chains from one sample, sequenced in a study of blood T cell repertoires in COVID-19. Sequencing was performed with immunoSEQ multiplex PCR; in TCRdb, only in-frame clones are kept and a portion is missing. This sample has 110,000 to 150,000 clones; 88% occur once, and the top ten carry about 1.7%. Specimen: peripheral blood. The receptors stem from a man between 65 and 85 years old with acute or convalescent COVID-19.

V gene TRBV28 combines with J gene TRBJ1-5; the D gene is possibly TRBD1 (6 bases). Deletions cut 8 bases from V and 3 bases from J, with 20 bases between. Per the germline V gene, CDR1 is MDHEN and CDR2 is SYDVKM. CDR3 size: 16 residues. CDR3 region: CASARGGPRPNQPQHF. CDR3 nucleotide sequence: TGTGCCAGCGCCCGAGGGGGACCACGCCCCAATCAGCCCCAGCATTTT.

The chain couples TRBV27 to TRBJ2-2, with D possibly matching TRBD1 (8 bases). V lost 5 bases and J 7 bases, leaving 14 bases between the germline ends. This CDR3 contains 14 residues. Looked up from germline, CDR1 is MNHEY and CDR2 is SMNVEV (reference sequence). Here the CDR3 reads CASSLQGGGGELFF. The CDR3 nucleotides are TGTGCCAGCAGTCTACAGGGGGGGGGCGGGGAGCTGTTTTTT.

The V gene is TRBV6-5, the J gene TRBJ1-1, with 7 positions matching TRBD1. Per germline, CDR1 MNHEY and CDR2 SVGAGI. Unmatched junction bases numbered 7, after V lost 7 bases and J lost 5 bases. There are 13 residues in the CDR3. CDR3 bases: TGTGCCAGCAATACAGGGGATGTGACTGAAGCTTTCTTT. It codes for CASNTGDVTEAFF.

This chain links TRBV4-2 with TRBJ2-7, with 11 bases identical to TRBD1. This CDR3 has 18 amino acids. V lost 1 base and J lost 3; bases outside the gene matches: 11. The germline V gene encodes CDR1 LGHNA and CDR2 YNFKEQ. CDR3 coding DNA: TGTGCCAGCAGCCAAGCCCCCCCCGGGACAGGGGGGGGCTACGAGCAGTACTTC. It codes for CASSQAPPGTGGGYEQYF.

The chain employs TRBV30 and TRBJ2-7; TRBD2 matches at 7 bases. J gave up 1 base and V 0 bases, and 3 bases lay outside the gene matches. In germline, CDR1 is GTSNPN, CDR2 SVGIG (reference sequence). CDR3 length: 14 residues. CDR3 region: CAWSVLAASYEQYF. DNA of the CDR3: TGTGCCTGGAGTGTCCTAGCGGCATCCTACGAGCAGTACTTC.

The gene calls are TRBV16 and TRBJ1-6; the match to TRBD1 covers 7 bases. From germline, CDR1 is KGHSY and CDR2 FQNENV. The J segment lost 7 bases and the V segment lost 0 bases, leaving 3 bases of the junction unmatched. CDR3 length: 15 amino acids. As DNA, the CDR3 is TGTGCCAGCAGCCAATCGGGGACAGCGAATTCACCCCTCCACTTT. Protein sequence: CASSQSGTANSPLHF.

V usage is TRBV6-2 or TRBV6-3 and J usage is TRBJ2-7, with 10 bases matching TRBD1. CDR3 length: 14 amino acids. V trimming: 5 bases; J trimming: 7 bases; junction bases outside the gene matches: 8. Germline CDR1 reads MNHEY; CDR2 reads SVGEGT. The CDR3 spells CASSTGQGTWEQYF. In DNA form, the CDR3 reads TGTGCCAGCAGTACGGGACAGGGGACTTGGGAGCAGTACTTC.

V is TRBV6-5 and J is TRBJ1-1; D remains ambiguous. V was shortened by 8 bases and J by 1 base, with 14 bases between the two germline ends. Germline V gene lookup returns CDR1 MNHEY and CDR2 SVGAGI. This CDR3 has 14 amino acids. For the CDR3, the DNA is TGTGCCAGCGAGGGATCTATGGCGAACACTGAAGCTTTCTTT. It specifies CASEGSMANTEAFF.

V gene TRBV6-5 combines with J gene TRBJ1-2; perhaps TRBD1 as D (5 bases). The germline V gene has CDR1 MNHEY and CDR2 SVGAGI. The CDR3 contains 14 residues. V dropped 4 bases and J dropped 0 bases, with 9 bases sitting between them. As DNA, the CDR3 is TGTGCCAGCAGTTCGACACAGGCTAACTATGGCTACACCTTC. It specifies CASSSTQANYGYTF.

This clone was seen only a few times. This sequence joins TRBV7-2 and TRBJ1-5, with D unresolved. Germline CDR1 reads SGHTA; CDR2 reads FQGNSA. The CDR3 runs 13 residues. V lost 2 bases and J 6 bases, leaving 8 bases between the germline ends. This chain's CDR3 is CASSLLGGQPQHF. CDR3 in DNA: TGTGCCAGCAGCTTATTAGGCGGTCAGCCCCAGCATTTT.

V and J are TRBV30 and TRBJ2-7; 7 bases are shared with TRBD1. The CDR3 is 13 residues long. Per germline, CDR1 GTSNPN and CDR2 SVGIG (reference sequence). V shed 4 bases and J 2 bases; nucleotides not matched to a gene: 5. This chain's CDR3 is CAWIRDRPYEQYF. In DNA, the CDR3 is TGTGCCTGGATCCGGGACAGACCCTACGAGCAGTACTTC.

This chain's CDR3 is CASGQGSWTGELFF. CDR3 bases: TGTGCCAGCGGACAGGGGTCGTGGACCGGGGAGCTGTTTTTT. The chain recombines TRBV2 with TRBJ2-2; TRBD1 matches 9 bases. V trimming: 8 bases; J trimming: 5 bases; junction bases outside the gene matches: 6. The CDR3 is made up of 14 amino acids. From germline, CDR1 is SNHLY and CDR2 FYNNEI.

The V call is TRBV30, the J call TRBJ2-2; 8 positions match TRBD1. The germline CDR1 and CDR2 sequences are GTSNPN and SVGIG (reference sequence). V was pared by 3 bases and J by 6 bases, with 6 bases of the junction left unmatched. The CDR3 runs to 14 residues. CDR3 coding DNA: TGTGCCTGGAGGGAGACAGGGGTGGCCGGGGAGCTGTTTTTT. Translating it yields CAWRETGVAGELFF.

The chain joins TRBV3-1 (or the pseudogene TRBV3-2) to TRBJ1-5; D remains unclear. The CDR3 runs to 13 residues. Germline V gives CDR1 LGHDT, CDR2 YNNKEL (reference sequence). V lost 4 bases to trimming and J lost 3 bases, with 7 bases between them. The CDR3 spells CASSLGPNQPQHF. Written as DNA, the CDR3 is TGTGCCAGCAGCCTTGGGCCCAATCAGCCCCAGCATTTT.

This clone was seen a few times. The chain combines TRBV7-8 with TRBJ1-4, with a weak D call TRBD1 (6 bases). V lost 6 bases, J lost 2 bases, and 13 bases lay in between. Germline V gives CDR1 SGHVS, CDR2 FQNEAQ. There are 15 residues in the CDR3. The CDR3 sequence: CASRKTGKTNEKLFF. In DNA form, the CDR3 reads TGTGCCAGCAGAAAAACAGGGAAGACTAATGAAAAACTGTTTTTT.

The chain has TRBV29-1 and TRBJ1-1; 7 nucleotides match TRBD1. CDR1 and CDR2 from the germline V gene are SQVTM and ANQGSEA. CDR3 length equals 12 residues. The V gene end was trimmed by 4 bases and the J gene end by 4 bases; junction bases not matched to a gene: 3. The CDR3 loop is CSVGAGGTEAFF. The CDR3 DNA sequence: TGCAGCGTTGGGGCAGGGGGCACTGAAGCTTTCTTT.